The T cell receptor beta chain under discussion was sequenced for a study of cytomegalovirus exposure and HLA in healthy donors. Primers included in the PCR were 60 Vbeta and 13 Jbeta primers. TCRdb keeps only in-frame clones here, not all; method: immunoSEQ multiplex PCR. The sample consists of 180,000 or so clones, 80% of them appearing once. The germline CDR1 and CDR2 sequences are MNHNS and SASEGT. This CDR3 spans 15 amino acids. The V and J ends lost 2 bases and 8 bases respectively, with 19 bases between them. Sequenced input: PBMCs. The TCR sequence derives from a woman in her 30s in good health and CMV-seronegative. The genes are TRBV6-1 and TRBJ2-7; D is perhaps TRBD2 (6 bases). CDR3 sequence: CASSERAGRLGKQYF. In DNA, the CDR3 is TGTGCCAGCAGTGAACGCGCGGGGAGGCTTGGTAAGCAGTACTTC.